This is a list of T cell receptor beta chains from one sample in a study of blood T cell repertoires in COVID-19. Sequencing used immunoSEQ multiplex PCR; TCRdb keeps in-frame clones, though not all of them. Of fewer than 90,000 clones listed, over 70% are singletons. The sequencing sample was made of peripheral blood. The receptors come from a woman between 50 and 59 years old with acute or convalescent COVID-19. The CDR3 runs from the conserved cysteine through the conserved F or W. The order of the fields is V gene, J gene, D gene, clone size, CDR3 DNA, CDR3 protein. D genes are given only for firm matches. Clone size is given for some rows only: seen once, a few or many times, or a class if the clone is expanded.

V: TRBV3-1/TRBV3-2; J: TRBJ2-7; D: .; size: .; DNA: TGTGCCAGCAGCCAAGGGGTGAGACAGCCTAGTTACGAGCAGTACTTC; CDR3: CASSQGVRQPSYEQYF
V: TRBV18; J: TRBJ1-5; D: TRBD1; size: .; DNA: TGTGCCAGCTCACCAGAGACAGGGAGGCCCCAGCATTTT; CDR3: CASSPETGRPQHF
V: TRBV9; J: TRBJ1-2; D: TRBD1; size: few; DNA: TGTGCCAGCAACTCCGACAGGGTTGGCGGCTACACCTTC; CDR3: CASNSDRVGGYTF
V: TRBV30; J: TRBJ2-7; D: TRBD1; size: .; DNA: TGTGCCGCTGACAGGGTGATTTCCTACGAGCAGTACTTC; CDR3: CAADRVISYEQYF
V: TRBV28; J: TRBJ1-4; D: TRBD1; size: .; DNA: TGTGCCACCGCCCTACCGACAGGGGGAAGGGAAAAACTGTTTTTT; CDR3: CATALPTGGREKLFF
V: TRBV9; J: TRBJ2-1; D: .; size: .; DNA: TGTGCCAGCAGCGTAGGGGGGGACTTCTCCAATGAGCAGTTCTTC; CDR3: CASSVGGDFSNEQFF
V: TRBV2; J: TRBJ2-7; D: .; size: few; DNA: TGTGCCAGCAAGGTTGGACAAGGGAACGAGCAGTACTTC; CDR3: CASKVGQGNEQYF
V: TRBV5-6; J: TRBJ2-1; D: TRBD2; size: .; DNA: TGTGCCAGCAGCTTACCCGGGACTAGTTACAATGAGCAGTTCTTC; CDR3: CASSLPGTSYNEQFF
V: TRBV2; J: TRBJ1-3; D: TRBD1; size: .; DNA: TGTGCCAGCGGGACAGGGGGTGGAAACACCATATATTTT; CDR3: CASGTGGGNTIYF
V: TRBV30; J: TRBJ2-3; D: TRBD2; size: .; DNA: TGTGCCTGGAGTAGCGGGGTTCTCACAGATACGCAGTATTTT; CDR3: CAWSSGVLTDTQYF
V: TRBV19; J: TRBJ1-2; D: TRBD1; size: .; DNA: TGTGCCAGTAGGGACAGGGACTATGGCTACACCTTC; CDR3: CASRDRDYGYTF
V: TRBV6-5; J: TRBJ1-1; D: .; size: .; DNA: TGTGCCAGCGGCCAAGGACACCAGAACACTGAAGCTTTCTTT; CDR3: CASGQGHQNTEAFF
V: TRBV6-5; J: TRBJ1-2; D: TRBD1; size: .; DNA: TGTGCCAGCAGTCACGGGACAGGGGTGGATGGCTACACCTTC; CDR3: CASSHGTGVDGYTF
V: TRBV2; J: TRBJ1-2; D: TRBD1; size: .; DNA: TGTGCCAGCAGTGCTTTACCGGGACAGGGCGGGAAGGATGGCTACACCTTC; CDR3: CASSALPGQGGKDGYTF
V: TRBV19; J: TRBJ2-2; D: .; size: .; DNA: TGTGCCAGTAGTATCGAGGGGGTGAACACCGGGGAGCTGTTTTTT; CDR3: CASSIEGVNTGELFF
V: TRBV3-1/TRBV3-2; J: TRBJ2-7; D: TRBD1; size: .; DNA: TGTGCCAGCAGCCCTTCAGCAGGGGGCCCCTACGAGCAGTACTTC; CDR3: CASSPSAGGPYEQYF
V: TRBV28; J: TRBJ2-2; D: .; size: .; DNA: TGTGCCAGCAGTTTTCCAGGATCGAACACCGGGGAGCTGTTTTTT; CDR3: CASSFPGSNTGELFF
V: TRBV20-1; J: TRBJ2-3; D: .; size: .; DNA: TGCAGTGCCGGAGGGTGGGATACGCAGTATTTT; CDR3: CSAGGWDTQYF
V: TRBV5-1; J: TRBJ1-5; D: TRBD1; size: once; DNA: TGCGCCAGCAGCTTGTTGGGACAGGGGAATCAGCCCCAGCATTTT; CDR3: CASSLLGQGNQPQHF
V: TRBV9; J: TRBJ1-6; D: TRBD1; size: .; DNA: TGTGCCAGCAGCCAACGACAGGGCGCCTCACCCCTCCACTTT; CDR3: CASSQRQGASPLHF
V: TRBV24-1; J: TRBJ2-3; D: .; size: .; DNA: TGTGCCACCAGTGATTACTTCACAGATACGCAGTATTTT; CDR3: CATSDYFTDTQYF
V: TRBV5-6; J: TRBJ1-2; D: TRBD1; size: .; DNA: TGTGCCAGCAGCAGCGGGACAGGGGGCGCATTTGGCTACACCTTC; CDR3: CASSSGTGGAFGYTF
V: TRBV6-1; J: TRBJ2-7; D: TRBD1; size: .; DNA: TGTGCCAGCAGTGAAGACAGGGGTACGTACGAGCAGTACTTC; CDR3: CASSEDRGTYEQYF
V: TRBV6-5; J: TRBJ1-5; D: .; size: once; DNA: TGTGCCAGCAACTCCCGGGGGGGGGATCAGCCCCAGCATTTT; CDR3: CASNSRGGDQPQHF
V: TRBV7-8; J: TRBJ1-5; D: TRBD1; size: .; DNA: TGTGCCAGCAGCTTAGGGCCAGGGGGTTTGGGTCAGCCCCAGCATTTT; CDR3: CASSLGPGGLGQPQHF
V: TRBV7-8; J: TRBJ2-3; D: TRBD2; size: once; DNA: TGTGCCAGCAGCCCCAGACTAGCGGGGCCCACAGATACGCAGTATTTT; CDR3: CASSPRLAGPTDTQYF
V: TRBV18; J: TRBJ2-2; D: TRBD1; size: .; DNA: TGTGCCAGCTCGGGACAGACGCCGTCCTTTAGCACCGGGGAGCTGTTTTTT; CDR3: CASSGQTPSFSTGELFF
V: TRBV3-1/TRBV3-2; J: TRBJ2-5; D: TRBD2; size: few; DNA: TGTGCCAGCAGCCAAGATATTTTAAGCCGGCTAGCGGGGCGTCCGGGGACCCAGTACTTC; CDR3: CASSQDILSRLAGRPGTQYF
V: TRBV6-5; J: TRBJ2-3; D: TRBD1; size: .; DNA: TGTGCCAGCAGTACAACAGGGGGCTTATATACGCAGTATTTT; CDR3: CASSTTGGLYTQYF
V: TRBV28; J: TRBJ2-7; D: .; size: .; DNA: TGTGCCAGCAGTCTCCCCTCTGGGGACTCAAGCTCCTACGAGCAGTACTTC; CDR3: CASSLPSGDSSSYEQYF
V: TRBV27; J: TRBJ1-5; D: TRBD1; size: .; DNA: TGTGCCAGCAGTCCAGGACAGGGGAGCGCCGTTCGTCAGCCCCAGCATTTT; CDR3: CASSPGQGSAVRQPQHF
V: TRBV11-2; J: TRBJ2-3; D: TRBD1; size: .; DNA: TGTGCCAGCAGCTTTAGAATCGACAGGGGGTTTCGCACAGATACGCAGTATTTT; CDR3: CASSFRIDRGFRTDTQYF
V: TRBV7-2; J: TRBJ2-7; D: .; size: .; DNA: TGTGCCAGCAGCCCCTTGGCAGGGATTTCCTACGAGCAGTACTTC; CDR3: CASSPLAGISYEQYF
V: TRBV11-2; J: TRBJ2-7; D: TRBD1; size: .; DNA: TGTGCCAGCAGCTCGGGACAGCGAGGTGACGAGCAGTACTTC; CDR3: CASSSGQRGDEQYF
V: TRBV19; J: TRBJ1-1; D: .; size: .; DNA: TGTGCCAGTAGTATAGGTGTATCAGGATCTGAAGCTTTCTTT; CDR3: CASSIGVSGSEAFF
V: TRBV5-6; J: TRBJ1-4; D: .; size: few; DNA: TGTGCCAGCAGCTCCTACGGGAATGAAAAACTGTTTTTT; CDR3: CASSSYGNEKLFF
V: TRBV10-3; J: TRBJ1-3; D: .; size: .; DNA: TGTGCCATCAGTGAAAACACACCTGGACAGTCTGGAAACACCATATATTTT; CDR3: CAISENTPGQSGNTIYF
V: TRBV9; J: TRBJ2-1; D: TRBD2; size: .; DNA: TGTGCCAGCAGCGTTCGGGGATCGGCAGGGTCAGCGGGGGAGCAGTTCTTC; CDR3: CASSVRGSAGSAGEQFF
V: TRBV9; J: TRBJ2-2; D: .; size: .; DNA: TGTGCCAGCAGCGTGGCCAGGAACACCGGGGAGCTGTTTTTT; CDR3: CASSVARNTGELFF
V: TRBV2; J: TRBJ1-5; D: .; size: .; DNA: TGTGCCAGCAGTGAATCCGAGGTACAGCCCCAGCATTTT; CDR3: CASSESEVQPQHF
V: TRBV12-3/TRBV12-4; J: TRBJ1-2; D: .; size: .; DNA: TGTGCCAGCAGTTTCGCCCCGCGTGCGGGCTACACCTTC; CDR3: CASSFAPRAGYTF
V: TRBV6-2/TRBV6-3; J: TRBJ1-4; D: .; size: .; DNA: TGTGCCAGCAGTTACCGTCCGGACATATTCACGATTAATGAAAAACTGTTTTTT; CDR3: CASSYRPDIFTINEKLFF
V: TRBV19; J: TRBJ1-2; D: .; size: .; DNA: TGTGCCAGTAGTCCGCGCCACTATGGCTACACCTTC; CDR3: CASSPRHYGYTF
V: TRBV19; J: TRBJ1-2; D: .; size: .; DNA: TGTGCCAGCAGTCGGGGGAGGGCCTATGGCTACACCTTC; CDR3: CASSRGRAYGYTF
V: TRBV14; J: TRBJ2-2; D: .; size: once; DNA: TGTGCCAGCAGCCAAAGGACAGTGAACCGCTCGAACACCGGGGAGCTGTTTTTT; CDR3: CASSQRTVNRSNTGELFF
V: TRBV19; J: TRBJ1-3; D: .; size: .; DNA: TGTGCCAGTAGTATAGAAGGCGGCTTCTCCTCTGGAAACACCATATATTTT; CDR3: CASSIEGGFSSGNTIYF
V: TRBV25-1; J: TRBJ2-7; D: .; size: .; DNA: TGTGCCAGCAGTCAATCCTACGAGCAGTACTTC; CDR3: CASSQSYEQYF
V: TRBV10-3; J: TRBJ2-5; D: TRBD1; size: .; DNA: TGTGCCATCAGTGGGCGGGGACAGGGGGCCCGAGAGACCCAGTACTTC; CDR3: CAISGRGQGARETQYF
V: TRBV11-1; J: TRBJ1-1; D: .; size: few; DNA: TGTGCCAGCAGCTTAGATCTAGGGGGTATCGAAGCTTTCTTT; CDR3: CASSLDLGGIEAFF
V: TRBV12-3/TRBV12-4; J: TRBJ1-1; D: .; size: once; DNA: TGTGCCAGCAGTTTAGTAGTGGGACAAGAAGCTTTCTTT; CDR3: CASSLVVGQEAFF
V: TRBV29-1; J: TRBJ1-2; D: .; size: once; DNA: TGCAGCGTTGAGACACCGGCTGATGGCTACACCTTC; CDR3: CSVETPADGYTF
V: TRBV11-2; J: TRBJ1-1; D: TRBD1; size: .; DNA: TGTGCCAGCAGCTCGGCCAGGGGGATCACTGAAGCTTTCTTT; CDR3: CASSSARGITEAFF